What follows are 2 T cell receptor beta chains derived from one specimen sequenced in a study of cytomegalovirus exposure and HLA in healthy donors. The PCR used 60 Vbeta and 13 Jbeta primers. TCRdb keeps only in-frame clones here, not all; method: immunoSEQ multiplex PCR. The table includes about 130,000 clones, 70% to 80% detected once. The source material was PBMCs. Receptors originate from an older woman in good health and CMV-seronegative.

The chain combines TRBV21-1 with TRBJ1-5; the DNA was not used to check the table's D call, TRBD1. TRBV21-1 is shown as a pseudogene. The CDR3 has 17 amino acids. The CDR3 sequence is CASSQQGRKGLNQPQHF. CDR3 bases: TGTGCCAGCAGCCAACAGGGGCGGAAGGGCCTGAATCAGCCCCAGCATTTT.

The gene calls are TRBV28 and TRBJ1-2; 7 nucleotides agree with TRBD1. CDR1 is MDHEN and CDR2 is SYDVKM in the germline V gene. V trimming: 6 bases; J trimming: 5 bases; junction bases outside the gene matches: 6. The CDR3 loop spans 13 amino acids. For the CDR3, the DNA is TGTGCCAGCAGCCGGACAGGCCGATATGGCTACACCTTC. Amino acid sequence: CASSRTGRYGYTF.